This TCR beta chain was recovered during a study of T-cell memory formation after mild COVID-19. TCRdb passed the 5' RACE reads through MiXCR, listing each CDR3 protein once. The sample yields approximately 500,000 distinct CDR3 sequences, 20% to 25% seen once. The CDR3 runs to 15 residues. The ends were cut back, 5 bases at V and 0 bases at J, with 8 bases in the middle. CDR1 and CDR2 (germline): MNHNY, SVGAGI (reference sequence). This TCR derives from an adult woman who had mild COVID-19 (a few samples of this study predate the infection). Cell type and time point are not known. Sequencing input: PBMCs or a T cell subset sorted from them (not recorded which). The chain has TRBV6-6 and TRBJ2-6; D remains ambiguous. The CDR3 bases are TGTGCCAGCAGTACAGCCAGCTCTGGGGCCAACGTCCTGACTTTC. Translated: CASSTASSGANVLTF.